This T cell receptor (beta chain) stems from a study of TIL therapy for anti-PD-1-resistant metastatic lung cancer. In the study overall: A handful of tumors were EGFR-mutant and two were ALK-rearranged.

Losses at the gene ends were 3 bases for V and 4 bases for J; bases not matched to a gene: 7. Germline lookup yields CDR1 SNHLY and CDR2 FYNNEI. The CDR3 runs 16 residues. A remark on this clone: As yet, its antigen is unknown.

General study points: Many TIL product clones were absent from baseline tumor, suggesting clonal contraction.

This sample's time point: pre-treatment sample, taken before nivolumab and TIL therapy. Tumor tissue came from excised metastases, mostly pleural nodules or supraclavicular lymph nodes. The immunoSEQ assay was v3. Each library reached 1.9 million or so read pairs, or roughly 5-6 million at deep level. TCRdb's copy holds only in-frame clones and misses some; the assay was immunoSEQ multiplex PCR. The data show several thousand clones, 76% seen once. This chain joins TRBV2 and TRBJ2-3, with TRBD2 matching 10 bases. Sample: tumor tissue, taken at baseline. This receptor was obtained from a person between 30 and 80 years old with non-small cell lung cancer. The CDR3 sequence is CASSDSRTSGPDTQYF. CDR3 DNA: TGTGCCAGCAGTGATTCCAGGACTAGCGGTCCAGATACGCAGTATTTT.